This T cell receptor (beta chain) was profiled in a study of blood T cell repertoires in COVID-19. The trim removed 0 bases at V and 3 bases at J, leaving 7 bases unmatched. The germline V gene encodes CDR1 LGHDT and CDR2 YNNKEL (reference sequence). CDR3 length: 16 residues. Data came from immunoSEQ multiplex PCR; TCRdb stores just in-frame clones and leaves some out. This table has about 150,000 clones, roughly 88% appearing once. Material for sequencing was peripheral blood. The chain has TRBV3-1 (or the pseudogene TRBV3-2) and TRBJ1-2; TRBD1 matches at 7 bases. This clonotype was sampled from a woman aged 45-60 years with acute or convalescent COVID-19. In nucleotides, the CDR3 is TGTGCCAGCAGCCAAGATAGTAGGGGGCAAGACTATGGCTACACCTTC. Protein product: CASSQDSRGQDYGYTF.